Each of the 4 T cell receptor beta chains below was sequenced from the same sample in a study of cytomegalovirus exposure and HLA in healthy donors. PCR primers comprised 60 Vbeta and 13 Jbeta primers. Some clones are missing from TCRdb's copy, which holds only in-frame ones; the method was immunoSEQ multiplex PCR. The table has some 180,000 clones, about four fifths seen once. Sequencing was performed on PBMCs. These receptors all come from a woman aged 30 to 39 in good health and CMV-seronegative.

This clone was recorded a few times. This chain joins TRBV11-2 and TRBJ2-3; TRBD2 aligns across 10 bases. V was clipped by 2 bases and J by 3 bases; unmatched bases: 5. Germline V gene data show CDR1 as SGHAT and CDR2 as FQNNGV. CDR3 size: 16 residues. CDR3 sequence reads: CASSLPGSGGTDTQYF. DNA for the CDR3: TGTGCCAGCAGCTTACCGGGTAGCGGGGGGACAGATACGCAGTATTTT.

The genes are TRBV9 and TRBJ2-5; 8 bases agree with TRBD2. The CDR3 covers 16 residues. V was pared by 4 bases and J by 1 base, with 9 bases of the junction left unmatched. Germline V gene data show CDR1 as SGDLS and CDR2 as YYNGEE. The CDR3 is CASSKSSGRPQETQYF. Written as DNA, the CDR3 is TGTGCCAGCAGCAAATCTAGCGGGCGGCCCCAAGAGACCCAGTACTTC.

The chain employs TRBV29-1 and TRBJ2-1, with 11 bases aligning to TRBD2. The CDR3 is 13 residues long. CDR1 and CDR2 from the germline V gene are SQVTM and ANQGSEA. Trimming removed 8 bases from V and 8 bases from J; junction bases left unmatched: 8. CDR3 region: CSSPGLAVHEQFF. In DNA form, the CDR3 reads TGCAGCTCACCGGGACTAGCGGTCCATGAGCAGTTCTTC.

V is TRBV5-8 and J is TRBJ1-1, with D unclear. V lost 4 bases to trimming and J lost 4 bases, with 5 bases between them. Germline CDR1 reads SGHTS; CDR2 reads YDEGEE. This CDR3 spans 11 amino acids. Here the CDR3 reads CASSPRTEAFF. The DNA of the CDR3 is TGTGCCAGCAGCCCCCGCACTGAAGCTTTCTTT.